Following are 28 T cell receptor beta chains from one sample sequenced in a study of control samples from healthy donors and cancer patients. Measured with immunoSEQ multiplex PCR; TCRdb has only the in-frame clones, and not every one. Of 120,000 or so clones in the sample, approximately 87% are singletons; the top ten hold about 2.7%. The sample was blood. Receptors originate from a man in his 60s in good health.

V is TRBV5-6 and J is TRBJ2-6; 7 nucleotides line up with TRBD1. The CDR3 contains 18 residues. The germline V gene encodes CDR1 SGHDT and CDR2 YYEEEE. V was clipped by 2 bases and J by 1 base; unmatched bases: 9. CDR3 sequence (DNA): TGTGCCAGCAGCTTACCCCTACTGGGACAGTCTGGGGCCAACGTCCTGACTTTC. This sequence encodes CASSLPLLGQSGANVLTF.

The chain recombines TRBV5-1 with TRBJ1-5; weak D call: TRBD1 (5 bases). Germline V gene data show CDR1 as SGHRS and CDR2 as YFSETQ. Deletions cut 4 bases from V and 5 bases from J, with 19 bases between. The CDR3 length is 16 residues. This CDR3 is CASSRSTGLRDQPQHF. CDR3 nucleotides: TGCGCCAGCAGCCGATCTACAGGCTTGCGGGATCAGCCCCAGCATTTT.

The chain links TRBV18 to TRBJ1-1; D is unclear. This CDR3 comprises 14 residues. The germline gives CDR1 KGHSH, CDR2 LQKENI. V lost 6 bases and J lost 0, with 11 bases in between. The CDR3 nucleotides read TGTGCCAGCTCGTCAGCATTCATGAACACTGAAGCTTTCTTT. This encodes CASSSAFMNTEAFF.

The rearrangement links TRBV2 to TRBJ1-2; the D gene is possibly TRBD1 (5 bases). The CDR3 runs to 12 residues. The V gene lost 6 bases and the J gene lost 9 bases, with 14 bases spanning the gap. Germline V gives CDR1 SNHLY, CDR2 FYNNEI. The CDR3 here is CASREGKWSYTF. For the CDR3, the DNA is TGTGCCAGCAGGGAGGGGAAATGGAGCTACACCTTC.

V usage is TRBV5-1 and J usage is TRBJ2-2; D is possibly TRBD1 (6 bases). Germline CDR1 reads SGHRS; CDR2 reads YFSETQ. The CDR3 contains 13 residues. V was shortened by 1 base and J by 6 bases, with 7 bases between the two germline ends. The CDR3 sequence: CASSLTGSGELFF. The CDR3 DNA sequence: TGCGCCAGCAGCTTGACAGGGTCCGGGGAGCTGTTTTTT.

The chain combines TRBV18 with TRBJ2-7; no clear D gene. The CDR3 runs 13 residues. The germline gives CDR1 KGHSH, CDR2 LQKENI. V was clipped by 3 bases and J by 2 bases, with 8 bases between them. This CDR3 is CASSPPVTYEQYF. The CDR3 region has the DNA TGTGCCAGCTCACCGCCAGTAACCTACGAGCAGTACTTC.

The gene calls are TRBV24-1 and TRBJ1-1; D gene ambiguous. CDR1 and CDR2 from the germline V gene are KGHDR and SFDVKD. Trimming left V 4 bases short and J 1 base short, with 3 bases between. The CDR3 spans 12 residues. CDR3: CATSEENTEAFF. Written as DNA, the CDR3 is TGTGCCACCAGTGAAGAGAACACTGAAGCTTTCTTT.

The chain carries TRBV21-1 and TRBJ1-3; the D call TRBD1 from the table was never checked on the DNA. TRBV21-1 counts as a pseudogene. The CDR3 runs to 19 residues. The CDR3 DNA sequence: TGTGCCAGCAGCAAAGGACGGGACAGGGGGGGATATTCTGGAAACACCATATATTTT. Residues: CASSKGRDRGGYSGNTIYF.

A single count supports this clone. V is TRBV3-1 (or the pseudogene TRBV3-2) and J is TRBJ2-3, with 11 positions matching TRBD2. The germline V gene encodes CDR1 LGHDT and CDR2 YNNKEL (reference sequence). Trimming cost V 6 bases and J 5 bases; bases outside gene matches: 19. The CDR3 contains 19 residues. The CDR3: CASSPYLASGGSIGDTQYF. CDR3 bases: TGTGCCAGCAGTCCATACCTGGCTAGCGGGGGGAGTATTGGAGATACGCAGTATTTT.

Concerning this clone: At one of its ends the junction is not consistent with the germline gene, which may arise from a read error. The chain has TRBV9 and TRBJ2-3; D may be TRBD2 (6 bases). The length of the CDR3 is 10 residues. Per the germline V gene, CDR1 is SGDLS and CDR2 is YYNGEE. CDR3 DNA: TGCGCTTCGGGGGCAGATACGCAGTATTTT. Encoded protein: CASGADTQYF.

The chain combines TRBV19 with TRBJ2-7; tentative D call: TRBD1 (6 bases). Germline CDR1 LNHDA, CDR2 SQIVND (reference sequence). Trimming cost V 4 bases and J 1 base, with 14 bases left between them. CDR3 length: 15 amino acids. CDR3 protein: CASSTQGSRSYEQYF. In nucleotides, the CDR3 is TGTGCCAGTAGTACTCAGGGGTCGAGATCCTACGAGCAGTACTTC.

This chain uses TRBV9 with TRBJ2-3, with 9 nucleotides matching TRBD1. The J segment lost 5 bases and the V segment lost 0 bases, leaving 4 bases of the junction unmatched. CDR1 and CDR2 (germline): SGDLS, YYNGEE. The CDR3 loop spans 15 amino acids. The CDR3 sequence is CASSVAGQGKDTQYF. The CDR3 DNA reads as TGTGCCAGCAGCGTAGCGGGACAGGGTAAAGATACGCAGTATTTT.

This chain links TRBV28 with TRBJ2-4; 11 nucleotides agree with TRBD2. Germline-derived CDR1 and CDR2 are MDHEN and SYDVKM. The V and J ends lost 3 bases and 0 bases, in that order; junction bases with no gene match: 13. The CDR3 has 20 amino acids. CDR3: CASSFFFGTSGLLAKNIQYF. CDR3 coding DNA: TGTGCCAGCAGTTTTTTCTTTGGGACTAGCGGACTACTAGCCAAAAACATTCAGTACTTC.

The genes are TRBV29-1 and TRBJ1-3, with no clear D. The germline CDR1 and CDR2 sequences are SQVTM and ANQGSEA. V lost 7 bases to trimming and J lost 0 bases, with 10 bases between them. CDR3 length: 13 amino acids. This chain's CDR3 is CSAGRGSGNTIYF. The CDR3 nucleotides are TGCAGCGCCGGACGGGGCTCTGGAAACACCATATATTTT.

This clone was counted a few times. The rearrangement joins TRBV9 to TRBJ2-3; 7 bases align to TRBD2. Germline V lookup: CDR1 SGDLS, CDR2 YYNGEE. CDR3 length: 18 amino acids. The V segment lost 3 bases and the J segment 1 base; nucleotides outside the gene matches: 14. The CDR3 region is CASSATSREGQGTDTQYF. CDR3 nucleotides: TGTGCCAGCAGCGCGACGAGTAGGGAGGGGCAAGGCACAGATACGCAGTATTTT.

The genes are TRBV25-1 and TRBJ2-5, with 12 bases fitting TRBD2. This CDR3 spans 17 amino acids. Trimming at V came to 0 bases and at J to 5 bases, leaving 7 bases not matched to a gene. CDR1 MGHDK and CDR2 SYGVNS come from the germline V gene. CDR3 coding DNA: TGTGCCAGCAGTGAATACCAACTAGCGGGGGGTGGGGAGACCCAGTACTTC. Residues: CASSEYQLAGGGETQYF.

The V and J genes are TRBV28 and TRBJ1-5; D might be TRBD1 (5 bases). Germline loops: CDR1 MDHEN, CDR2 SYDVKM. V lost 3 bases to trimming and J lost 1 base, with 7 bases between them. This CDR3 region has 14 residues. The CDR3 nucleotides read TGTGCCAGCAGTTTGGGACCCAGCAATCAGCCCCAGCATTTT. Translation: CASSLGPSNQPQHF.

This clone was picked up one time. V and J are TRBV27 and TRBJ2-4; D is ambiguous. This CDR3 contains 16 residues. V shed 5 bases and J shed 2 bases, with 16 bases lying between them. CDR1 is MNHEY, CDR2 SMNVEV, per germline (reference sequence). The CDR3 reads CASSASGILTKNIQYF. Written as DNA, the CDR3 is TGTGCCAGCAGTGCCTCAGGAATCTTAACCAAAAACATTCAGTACTTC.

The chain uses TRBV27 and TRBJ1-5, with a weak D call TRBD1 (5 bases). Germline assignment: CDR1 MNHEY and CDR2 SMNVEV (reference sequence). Trimming left V 5 bases short and J 5 bases short, with 13 bases between. The CDR3 has 14 amino acids. The CDR3: CASSLTANYQPQHF. DNA of the CDR3: TGTGCCAGCAGTCTGACAGCAAACTATCAGCCCCAGCATTTT.

The chain is built from TRBV7-2 and TRBJ1-2; D is unresolved. From germline, CDR1 is SGHTA and CDR2 FQGNSA. The CDR3 runs to 13 residues. V shed 0 bases and J shed 6 bases, with 8 bases lying between them. CDR3 loop: CASSLATRDGYTF. In nucleotides, the CDR3 is TGTGCCAGCAGCTTAGCAACGCGGGATGGCTACACCTTC.

The chain carries TRBV2 and TRBJ1-6; possible D gene TRBD1, 5 bases. CDR3 length equals 21 residues. Germline-derived CDR1 and CDR2 are SNHLY and FYNNEI. Between the trimmed V and J ends, which lost 5 bases and 0 bases, there was a span of 26 bases. The CDR3 nucleotides are TGTGCCAGCAGTCCCCAGGGTCCCCTTATCTCCGTGAGCTCCTATAATTCACCCCTCCACTTT. Protein product: CASSPQGPLISVSSYNSPLHF.

J is TRBJ1-1 and V is TRBV7-2, with D perhaps TRBD1 (5 bases). This CDR3 comprises 14 residues. Trimming removed 1 base at V and 4 bases at J, with 10 bases between. Germline assignment: CDR1 SGHTA and CDR2 FQGNSA. The CDR3: CASSLEPGRTEAFF. The CDR3 DNA reads as TGTGCCAGCAGCTTAGAGCCGGGGCGCACTGAAGCTTTCTTT. The entire variable domain, with the rest obtained from reference TRBV7-2 and TRBJ1-1, is as follows: GAGVSQSPSNKVTEKGKDVELRCDPISGHTALYWYRQSLGQGLEFLIYFQGNSAPDKSGLPSDRFSAERTGGSVSTLTIQRTQQEDSAVYLCASSLEPGRTEAFFGQGTRLTVV.

This chain uses TRBV6-5 with TRBJ2-5; 8 bases fit TRBD2. In germline, CDR1 is MNHEY, CDR2 SVGAGI. Unmatched junction bases numbered 2, after V lost 5 bases and J lost 0 bases. This CDR3 contains 14 residues. The chain's CDR3 is CASSTGGNQETQYF. Written as DNA, the CDR3 is TGTGCCAGCAGTACGGGGGGGAACCAAGAGACCCAGTACTTC.

This rearrangement joins TRBV6-1 to TRBJ1-5; D is possibly TRBD1 (5 bases). CDR1 and CDR2 from the germline V gene are MNHNS and SASEGT. Between the trimmed V and J ends, which lost 1 base and 6 bases, there was a span of 10 bases. The CDR3 has 14 amino acids. DNA for the CDR3: TGTGCCAGCAGTGAAGTCGGGGCGGGTCAGCCCCAGCATTTT. Protein product: CASSEVGAGQPQHF.

In this sample, this clone is medium-sized. V usage is TRBV24-1 and J usage is TRBJ2-1; D is perhaps TRBD1 (5 bases). CDR3 length: 12 amino acids. Germline CDR1 reads KGHDR; CDR2 reads SFDVKD. With 5 bases removed from V and 6 bases from J, the gap between germline ends came to 7 bases. Here the CDR3 DNA reads TGTGCCACCAGTGCCAGGGCCAATGAGCAGTTCTTC. Protein sequence: CATSARANEQFF.

V gene TRBV2 combines with J gene TRBJ2-7; D not resolved. The CDR3 loop spans 13 amino acids. Per germline, CDR1 SNHLY and CDR2 FYNNEI. V was shortened by 7 bases and J by 7 bases, with 17 bases between the two germline ends. CDR3 DNA sequence: TGTGCCAGCACCGTCTCAAGGGTGGGGGAGCAGTACTTC. This gives the protein CASTVSRVGEQYF.

The rearrangement links TRBV9 to TRBJ1-3; D gene unclear. Per germline, CDR1 SGDLS and CDR2 YYNGEE. The V end lost 0 bases, the J end lost 0 bases, and 10 bases lay between the germline ends. CDR3 length: 16 amino acids. This CDR3 is CASSVEFPGSGNTIYF. CDR3 coding DNA: TGTGCCAGCAGCGTAGAGTTCCCGGGCTCTGGAAACACCATATATTTT.

The CDR3, as DNA: TGTGCCACCAGTGGACCAAACTATGGCTACACCTTC. Protein sequence: CATSGPNYGYTF. The V gene is TRBV24-1, the J gene TRBJ1-2; D unclear. V was clipped by 5 bases and J by 2 bases, with 5 bases between them. The length of the CDR3 is 12 residues. Looked up from germline, CDR1 is KGHDR and CDR2 is SFDVKD.